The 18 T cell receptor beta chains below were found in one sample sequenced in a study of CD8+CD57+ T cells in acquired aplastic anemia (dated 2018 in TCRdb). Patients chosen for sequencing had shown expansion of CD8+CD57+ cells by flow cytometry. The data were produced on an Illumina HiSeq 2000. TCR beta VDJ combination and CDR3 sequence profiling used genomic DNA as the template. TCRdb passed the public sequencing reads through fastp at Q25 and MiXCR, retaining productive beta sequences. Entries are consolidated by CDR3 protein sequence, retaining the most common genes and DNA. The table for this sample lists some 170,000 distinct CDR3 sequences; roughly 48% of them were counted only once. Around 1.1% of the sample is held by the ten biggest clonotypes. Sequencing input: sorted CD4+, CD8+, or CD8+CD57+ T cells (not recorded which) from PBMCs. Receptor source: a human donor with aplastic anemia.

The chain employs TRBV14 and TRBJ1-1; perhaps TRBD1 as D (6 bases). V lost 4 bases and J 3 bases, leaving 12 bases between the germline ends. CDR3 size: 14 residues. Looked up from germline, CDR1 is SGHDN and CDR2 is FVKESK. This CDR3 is CASSRNKGDTEAFF. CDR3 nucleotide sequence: TGTGCCAGCAGCCGGAACAAGGGGGACACTGAAGCTTTCTTT. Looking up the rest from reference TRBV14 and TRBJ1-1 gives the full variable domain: EAGVTQFPSHSVIEKGQTVTLRCDPISGHDNLYWYRRVMGKEIKFLLHFVKESKQDESGMPNNRFLAERTGGTYSTLKVQPAELEDSGVYFCASSRNKGDTEAFFGQGTRLTVV.

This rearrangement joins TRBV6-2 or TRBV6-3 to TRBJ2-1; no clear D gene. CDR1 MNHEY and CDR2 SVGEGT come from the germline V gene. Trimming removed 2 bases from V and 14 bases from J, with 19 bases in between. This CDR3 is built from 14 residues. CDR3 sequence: CASSYGWDLEKKFF. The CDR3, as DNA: TGTGCCAGCAGTTACGGATGGGATCTCGAGAAAAAGTTCTTC.

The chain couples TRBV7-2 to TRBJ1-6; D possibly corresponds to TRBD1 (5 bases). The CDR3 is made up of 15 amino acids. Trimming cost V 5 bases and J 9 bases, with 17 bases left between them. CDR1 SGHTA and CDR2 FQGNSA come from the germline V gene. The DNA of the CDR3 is TGTGCCAGCAGCCCCTGGGGGGTTGTACGTTCACCCCTCCACTTT. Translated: CASSPWGVVRSPLHF.

CDR3 coding DNA: TGTGCCAGCAGCAATACAGGGAGCACTGAAGCTTTCTTT. It translates to CASSNTGSTEAFF. The genes are TRBV7-6 and TRBJ1-1; D might be TRBD1 (6 bases). Trimming pared 5 bases from V and 4 bases from J, leaving 11 bases between. The CDR3 contains 13 residues. Germline assignment: CDR1 SGHVS and CDR2 FNYEAQ.

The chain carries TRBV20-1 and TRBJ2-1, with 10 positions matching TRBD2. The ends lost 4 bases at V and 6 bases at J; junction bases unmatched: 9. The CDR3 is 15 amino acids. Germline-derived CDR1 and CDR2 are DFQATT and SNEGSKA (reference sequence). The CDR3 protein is CSANPGTSVINEQFF. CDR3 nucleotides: TGCAGTGCTAACCCCGGGACTAGCGTTATCAATGAGCAGTTCTTC.

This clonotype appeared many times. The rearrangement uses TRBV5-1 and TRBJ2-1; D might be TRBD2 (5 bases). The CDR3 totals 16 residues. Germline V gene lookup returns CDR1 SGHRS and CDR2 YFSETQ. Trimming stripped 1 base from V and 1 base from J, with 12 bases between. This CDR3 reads CASSLHGDSSYNEQFF. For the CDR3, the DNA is TGCGCCAGCAGCTTGCACGGGGATTCATCCTACAATGAGCAGTTCTTC.

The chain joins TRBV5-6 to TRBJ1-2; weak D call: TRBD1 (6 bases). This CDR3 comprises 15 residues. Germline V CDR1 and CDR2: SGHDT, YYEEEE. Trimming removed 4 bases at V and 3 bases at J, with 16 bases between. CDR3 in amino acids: CASSVTGDEDYGYTF. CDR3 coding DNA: TGTGCCAGCAGCGTGACAGGCGATGAAGACTATGGCTACACCTTC.

The CDR3 spells CASSLAHRLAGVDETQYF. The CDR3 DNA is TGTGCCAGCAGCTTAGCGCACCGGCTAGCGGGGGTAGACGAGACCCAGTACTTC. The chain employs TRBV7-2 and TRBJ2-5; TRBD2 agrees at 10 bases. J gave up 5 bases and V 0 bases, and 12 bases lay outside the gene matches. Germline V CDR1 and CDR2: SGHTA, FQGNSA. This CDR3 comprises 18 residues.

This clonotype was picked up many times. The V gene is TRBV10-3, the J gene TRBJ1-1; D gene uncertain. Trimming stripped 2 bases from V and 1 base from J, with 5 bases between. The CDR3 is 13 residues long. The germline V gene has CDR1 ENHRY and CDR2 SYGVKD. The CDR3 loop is CAISERQNTEAFF. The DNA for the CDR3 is TGTGCCATCAGTGAGCGACAGAACACTGAAGCTTTCTTT.

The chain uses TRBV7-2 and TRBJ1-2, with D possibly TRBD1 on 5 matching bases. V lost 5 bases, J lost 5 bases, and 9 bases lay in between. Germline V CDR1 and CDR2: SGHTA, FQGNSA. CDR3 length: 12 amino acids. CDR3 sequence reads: CASSNGGYGYTF. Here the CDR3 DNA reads TGTGCCAGCAGCAACGGGGGTTATGGCTACACCTTC. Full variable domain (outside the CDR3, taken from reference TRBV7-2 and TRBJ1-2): GAGVSQSPSNKVTEKGKDVELRCDPISGHTALYWYRQSLGQGLEFLIYFQGNSAPDKSGLPSDRFSAERTGGSVSTLTIQRTQQEDSAVYLCASSNGGYGYTFGSGTRLTVV.

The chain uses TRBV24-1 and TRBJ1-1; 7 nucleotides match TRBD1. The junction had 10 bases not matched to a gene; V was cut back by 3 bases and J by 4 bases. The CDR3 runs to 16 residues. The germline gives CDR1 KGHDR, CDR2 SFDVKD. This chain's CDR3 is CATSDGGQPWITEAFF. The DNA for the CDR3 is TGTGCCACCAGTGATGGGGGACAGCCGTGGATCACTGAAGCTTTCTTT.

CDR3 sequence (DNA): TGTGCCATCCAGGCAGGGTTCAACGAGCAGTACTTC. It codes for CAIQAGFNEQYF. The gene calls are TRBV10-3 and TRBJ2-7; the D gene is possibly TRBD1 (5 bases). The ends were cut back, 8 bases at V and 5 bases at J, with 13 bases in the middle. The CDR3 sequence is 12 residues long. Germline V CDR1 and CDR2: ENHRY, SYGVKD.

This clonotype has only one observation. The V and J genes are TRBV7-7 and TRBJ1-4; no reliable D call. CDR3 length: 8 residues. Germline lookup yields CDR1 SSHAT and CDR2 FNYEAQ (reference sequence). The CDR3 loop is CAFPKLFF. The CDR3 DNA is TGTGCTTTCCCAAAACTGTTTTTT.

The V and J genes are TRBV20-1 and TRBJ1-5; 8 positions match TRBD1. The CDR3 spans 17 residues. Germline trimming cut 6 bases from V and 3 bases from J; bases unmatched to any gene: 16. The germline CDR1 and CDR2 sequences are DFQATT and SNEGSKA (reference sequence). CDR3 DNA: TGCAGTGCGCCGCCGGACAGGGTCTTCGGCCACAATCAGCCCCAGCATTTT. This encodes CSAPPDRVFGHNQPQHF.

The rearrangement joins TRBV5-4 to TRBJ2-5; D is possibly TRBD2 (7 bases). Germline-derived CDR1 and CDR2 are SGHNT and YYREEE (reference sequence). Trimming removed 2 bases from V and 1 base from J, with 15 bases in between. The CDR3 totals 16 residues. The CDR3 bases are TGTGCCAGCAGCTTAGGGGGTTCTAGCGGCCAAGAGACCCAGTACTTC. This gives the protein CASSLGGSSGQETQYF.

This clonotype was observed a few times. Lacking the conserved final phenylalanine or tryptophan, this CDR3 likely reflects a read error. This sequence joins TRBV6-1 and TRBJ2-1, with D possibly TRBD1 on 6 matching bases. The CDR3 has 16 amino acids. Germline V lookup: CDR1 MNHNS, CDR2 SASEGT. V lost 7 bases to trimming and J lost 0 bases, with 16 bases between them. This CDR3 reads CASTNGGGGSYNEQFS. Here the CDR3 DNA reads TGTGCCAGCACCAATGGGGGCGGTGGCTCCTACAATGAGCAGTTCTCC.

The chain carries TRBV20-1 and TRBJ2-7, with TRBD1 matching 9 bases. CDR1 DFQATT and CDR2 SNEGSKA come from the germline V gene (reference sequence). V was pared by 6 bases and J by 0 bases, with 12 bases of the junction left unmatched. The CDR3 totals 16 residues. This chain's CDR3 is CSAQPLDRGLSYEQYF. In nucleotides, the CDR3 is TGCAGTGCGCAGCCCTTGGACAGGGGACTCTCCTACGAGCAGTACTTC.

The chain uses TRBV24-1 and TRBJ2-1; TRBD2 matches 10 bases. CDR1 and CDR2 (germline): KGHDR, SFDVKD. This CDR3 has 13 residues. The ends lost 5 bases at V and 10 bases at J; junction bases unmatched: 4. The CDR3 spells CATSASGREEQFF. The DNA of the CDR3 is TGTGCCACCAGTGCTAGCGGGAGAGAAGAGCAGTTCTTC.